This T cell receptor (beta chain) appears in the sequencing data of a study of T cells in Graves' hyperthyroidism and ophthalmopathy. Study-wide results and caveats: A median 6.5 months before onset, the model predicted ophthalmopathy.

Template material for amplifying TCR beta CDR3 regions consisted of RNA transcripts. The HTBI primer set was used in a first-round RT-PCR of the TCR CDR3. MiXCR, run by TCRdb on the multiplex PCR reads, gives a single entry per CDR3 protein. The sample includes 210,000 or so distinct CDR3 sequences, roughly 17% of them seen just once. On this clonotype itself: What it recognizes is unknown.

Sequencing was done on a sample of blood. The TCR sequence derives from a man aged 50-60 years with Graves' hyperthyroidism.

In nucleotides, the CDR3 is TGTGCCTGGAGTCCGGGACTTGCGGGAGGGAAGGGAAATGAGCAGTTCTTC. It translates to CAWSPGLAGGKGNEQFF. The chain joins TRBV30 to TRBJ2-1; 9 nucleotides line up with TRBD2. V shed 2 bases and J 7 bases; nucleotides not matched to a gene: 15. This CDR3 has 17 residues. From germline, CDR1 is GTSNPN and CDR2 SVGIG (reference sequence).